This record looks at one TCR beta chain sequence and its context. Its antigen remains unidentified. No base quality values were provided; no much bigger clone lies one nucleotide off. This sample was included in a study of PD-1 blockade in mismatch repair-deficient tumors (dated by TCRdb to 2017 to 2019). Describing the broader study: Between late 2013 and 2016, the trial enrolled roughly 86 consecutive patients with roughly twelve types of mismatch repair-deficient cancer, all of whom had received prior treatment and were progressing. Tumor-associated T cell clones were tracked in the peripheral blood of patients responding to PD-1 blockade by deep sequencing of TCR CDR3 regions. The full study reports these points: Rapid expansion after pembrolizumab followed by contraction, generally before radiologic responses, was shown by tumor-resident clones, which were often undetectable in blood before treatment.

Mismatch repair deficiency in every enrolled patient was established by polymerase chain reaction or immunohistochemistry. TCR sequencing was carried out for a few patients who responded to pembrolizumab therapy. In the phase II trial, pembrolizumab PD-1 blockade was tested prospectively in advanced mismatch repair-deficient cancers, no matter which tissue of origin the cancers came from. Peripheral blood T cell samples were gathered serially, both before PD-1 blockade started and at multiple time points afterward. Blood sampling times were expressed in weeks after the first pembrolizumab dose. The trim is 2 bases for V and 1 base for J, with a gap of 12 bases between the germline ends. Sequences SGHRS (CDR1) and YFSETQ (CDR2) are obtained from the germline V gene. The CDR3, cysteine through phenylalanine, is 15 amino acids long. Left in the record is the CDR3 DNA by itself, 45 bases read in frame from the first base.

The library came from the immunoSEQ multiplex PCR assay. This immuneACCESS table, as held by TCRdb, lists in-frame sequences with V and J called but not all clones. Of the missing ones, under half trace to an unresolved V gene in checked studies; the others have no known cause. Across this sample there are about 120,000 clones, with about 83% seen only once. The ten largest clones add up to 4% to 6% of the sample. The source was peripheral blood, collected more than 58 weeks after starting pembrolizumab. The sequence came from an adult with mismatch repair-deficient cancer. The V and J segments used are TRBV5-1 and TRBJ1-1; TRBD1 could be the D gene, as 5 bases match. The base sequence is TGCGCCAGCAGCTTAAACCGGGACGGGAACACTGAAGCTTTCTTT. This is translated as CASSLNRDGNTEAFF.